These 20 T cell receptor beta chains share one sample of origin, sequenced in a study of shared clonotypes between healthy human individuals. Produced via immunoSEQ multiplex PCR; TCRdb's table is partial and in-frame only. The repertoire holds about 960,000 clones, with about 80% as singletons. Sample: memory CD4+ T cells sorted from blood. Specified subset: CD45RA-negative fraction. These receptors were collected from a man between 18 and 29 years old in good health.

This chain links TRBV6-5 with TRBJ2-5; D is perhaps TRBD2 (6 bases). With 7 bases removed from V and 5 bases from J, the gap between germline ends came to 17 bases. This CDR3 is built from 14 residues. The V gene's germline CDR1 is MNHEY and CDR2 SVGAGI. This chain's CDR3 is CASISSGTGETQYF. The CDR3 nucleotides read TGTGCCAGCATCTCATCCGGGACTGGGGAGACCCAGTACTTC.

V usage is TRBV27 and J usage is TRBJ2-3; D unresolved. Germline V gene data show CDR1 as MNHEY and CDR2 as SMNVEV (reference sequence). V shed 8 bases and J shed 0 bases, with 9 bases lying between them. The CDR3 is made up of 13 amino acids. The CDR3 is CASCKMSTDTQYF. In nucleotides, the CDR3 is TGTGCCAGCTGTAAGATGAGCACAGATACGCAGTATTTT.

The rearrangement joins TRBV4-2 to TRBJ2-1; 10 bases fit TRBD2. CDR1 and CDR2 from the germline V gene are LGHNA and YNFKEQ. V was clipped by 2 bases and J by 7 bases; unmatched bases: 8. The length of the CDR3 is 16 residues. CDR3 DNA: TGTGCCAGCAGCCAAAGGGCTAGCGGGGGTGGAAATGAGCAGTTCTTC. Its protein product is CASSQRASGGGNEQFF.

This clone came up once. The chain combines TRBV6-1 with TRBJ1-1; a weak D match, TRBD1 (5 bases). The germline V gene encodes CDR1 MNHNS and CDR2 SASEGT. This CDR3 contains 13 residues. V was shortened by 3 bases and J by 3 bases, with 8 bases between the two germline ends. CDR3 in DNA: TGTGCCAGCAGTGACCAGGGCCACACTGAAGCTTTCTTT. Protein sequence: CASSDQGHTEAFF.

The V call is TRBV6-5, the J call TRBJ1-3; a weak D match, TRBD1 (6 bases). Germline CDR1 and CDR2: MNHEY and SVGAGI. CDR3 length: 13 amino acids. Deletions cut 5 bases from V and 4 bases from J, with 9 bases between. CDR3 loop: CASSGTQGNTIYF. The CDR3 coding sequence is TGTGCCAGCAGTGGGACACAGGGAAACACCATATATTTT.

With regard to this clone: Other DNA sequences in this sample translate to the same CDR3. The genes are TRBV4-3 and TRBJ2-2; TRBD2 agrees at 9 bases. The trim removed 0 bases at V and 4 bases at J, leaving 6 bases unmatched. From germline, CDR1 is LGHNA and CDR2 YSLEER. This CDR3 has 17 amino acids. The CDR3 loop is CASSQERLAGRTGELFF. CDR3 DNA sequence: TGCGCCAGCAGCCAAGAGAGGCTAGCGGGACGCACCGGGGAGCTGTTTTTT.

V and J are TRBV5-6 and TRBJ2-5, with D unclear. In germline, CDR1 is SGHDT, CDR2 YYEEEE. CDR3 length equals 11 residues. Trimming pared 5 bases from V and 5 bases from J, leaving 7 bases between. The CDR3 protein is CASSREETQYF. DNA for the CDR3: TGTGCCAGCAGTCGTGAGGAGACCCAGTACTTC.

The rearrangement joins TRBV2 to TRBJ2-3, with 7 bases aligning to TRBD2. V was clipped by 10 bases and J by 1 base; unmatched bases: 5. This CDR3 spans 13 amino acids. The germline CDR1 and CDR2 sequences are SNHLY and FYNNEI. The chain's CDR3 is CATKTSRTDTQYF. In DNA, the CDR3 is TGTGCCACAAAGACTAGCCGCACAGATACGCAGTATTTT.

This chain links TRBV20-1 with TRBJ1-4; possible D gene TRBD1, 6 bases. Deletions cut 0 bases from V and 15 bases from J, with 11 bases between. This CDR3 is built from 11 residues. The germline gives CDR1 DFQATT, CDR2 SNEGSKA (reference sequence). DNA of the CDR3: TGCAGTGCTAGAGATCAGGGGTGGGTGTTTTTT. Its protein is CSARDQGWVFF.

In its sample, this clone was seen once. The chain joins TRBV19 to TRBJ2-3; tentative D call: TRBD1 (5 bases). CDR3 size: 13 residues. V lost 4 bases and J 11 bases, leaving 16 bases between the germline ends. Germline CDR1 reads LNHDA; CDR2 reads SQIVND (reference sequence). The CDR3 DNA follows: TGTGCCAGTAGTAACCCCAGGGTAGACTTGCAGTATTTT. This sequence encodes CASSNPRVDLQYF. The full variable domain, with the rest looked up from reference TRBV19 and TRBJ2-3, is DGGITQSPKYLFRKEGQNVTLSCEQNLNHDAMYWYRQDPGQGLRLIYYSQIVNDFQKGDIAEGYSVSREKKESFPLTVTSAQKNPTAFYLCASSNPRVDLQYFGPGTRLTVL.

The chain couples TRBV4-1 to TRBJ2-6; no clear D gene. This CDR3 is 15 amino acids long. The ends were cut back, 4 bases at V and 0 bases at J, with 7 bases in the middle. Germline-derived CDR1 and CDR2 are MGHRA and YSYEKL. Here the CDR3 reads CASSLAYSGANVLTF. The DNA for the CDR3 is TGCGCCAGCAGCCTCGCGTACTCTGGGGCCAACGTCCTGACTTTC.

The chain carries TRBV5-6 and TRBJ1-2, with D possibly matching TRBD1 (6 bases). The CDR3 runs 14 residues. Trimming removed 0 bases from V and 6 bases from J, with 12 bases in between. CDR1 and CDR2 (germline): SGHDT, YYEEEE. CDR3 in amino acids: CASSLAVRGHGYTF. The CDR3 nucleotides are TGTGCCAGCAGCTTGGCGGTACGGGGGCATGGCTACACCTTC.

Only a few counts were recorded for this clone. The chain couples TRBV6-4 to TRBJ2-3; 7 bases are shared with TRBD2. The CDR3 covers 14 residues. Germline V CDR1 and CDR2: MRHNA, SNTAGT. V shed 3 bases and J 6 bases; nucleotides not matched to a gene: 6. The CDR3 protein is CASSEGGSGDTQYF. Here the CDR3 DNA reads TGTGCCAGCAGTGAAGGCGGGAGTGGGGATACGCAGTATTTT.

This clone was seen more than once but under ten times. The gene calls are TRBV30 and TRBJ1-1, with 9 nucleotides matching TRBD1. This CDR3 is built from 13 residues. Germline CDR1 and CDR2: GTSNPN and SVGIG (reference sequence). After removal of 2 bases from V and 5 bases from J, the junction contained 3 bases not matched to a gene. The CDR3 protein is CAWSPGTGTEAFF. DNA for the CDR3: TGTGCCTGGAGTCCCGGGACAGGGACTGAAGCTTTCTTT.

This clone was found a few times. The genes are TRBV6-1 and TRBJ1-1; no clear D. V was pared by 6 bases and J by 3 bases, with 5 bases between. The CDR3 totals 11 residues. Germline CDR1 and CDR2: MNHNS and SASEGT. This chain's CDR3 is CASRDYTEAFF. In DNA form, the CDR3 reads TGTGCCAGCAGGGACTACACTGAAGCTTTCTTT.

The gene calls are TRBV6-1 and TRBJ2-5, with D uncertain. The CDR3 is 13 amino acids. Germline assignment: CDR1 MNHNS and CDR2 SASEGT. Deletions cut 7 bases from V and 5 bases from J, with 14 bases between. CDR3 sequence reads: CASTFGFKETQYF. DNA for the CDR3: TGTGCCAGCACATTCGGATTCAAGGAGACCCAGTACTTC.

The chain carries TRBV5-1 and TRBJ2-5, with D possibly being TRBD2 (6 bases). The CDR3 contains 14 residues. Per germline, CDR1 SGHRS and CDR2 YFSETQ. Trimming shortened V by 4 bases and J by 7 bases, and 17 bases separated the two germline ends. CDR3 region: CASSGEGGKTTQYF. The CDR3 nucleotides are TGCGCCAGCAGCGGAGAAGGAGGGAAGACGACCCAGTACTTC.

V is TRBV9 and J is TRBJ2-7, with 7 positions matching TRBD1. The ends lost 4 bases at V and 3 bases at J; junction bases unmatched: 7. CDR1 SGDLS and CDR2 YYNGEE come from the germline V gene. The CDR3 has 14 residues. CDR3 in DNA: TGTGCCAGCAGCCCTGGGCCAGGGGGCTACGAGCAGTACTTC. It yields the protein CASSPGPGGYEQYF. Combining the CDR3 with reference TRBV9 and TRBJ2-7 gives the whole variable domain DSGVTQTPKHLITATGQRVTLRCSPRSGDLSVYWYQQSLDQGLQFLIQYYNGEERAKGNILERFSAQQFPDLHSELNLSSLELGDSALYFCASSPGPGGYEQYFGPGTRLTVT.

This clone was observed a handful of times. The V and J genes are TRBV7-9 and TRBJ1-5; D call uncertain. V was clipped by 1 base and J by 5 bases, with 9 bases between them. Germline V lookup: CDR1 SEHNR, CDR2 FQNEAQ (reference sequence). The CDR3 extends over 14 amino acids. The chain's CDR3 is CASSLVGDYQPQHF. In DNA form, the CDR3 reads TGTGCCAGCAGCTTAGTAGGAGACTATCAGCCCCAGCATTTT.

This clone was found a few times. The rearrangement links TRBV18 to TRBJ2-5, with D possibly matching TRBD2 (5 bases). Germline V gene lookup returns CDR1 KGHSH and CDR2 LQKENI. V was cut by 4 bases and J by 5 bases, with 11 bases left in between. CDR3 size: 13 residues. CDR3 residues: CASSLGIRETQYF. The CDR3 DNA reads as TGTGCCAGCTCACTCGGGATCCGGGAGACCCAGTACTTC.